This TCR beta chain was recovered during a study of post-analysis software for immune sequencing data. The wider study: The disease courses covered relapsing-remitting, secondary progressive and progressive-relapsing multiple sclerosis.

Study outcomes and limitations: Diversity measured as normalized Chao1 was significantly lower in multiple sclerosis patients than in controls. By F measure, strong co-clustering occurred among samples prepared in the same batch. Patients carried 5 or 6 TRBV segments more frequently than controls did, and TRBV5-6, TRBV5-1 and TRBV20-1 were among them.

V lost 7 bases and J 1 base, leaving 26 bases between the germline ends. From germline, CDR1 is MGHDK and CDR2 SYGVNS. The CDR3 has 19 residues. Remarks on this clonotype: No antigen is known for it.

Unique molecular identifiers were carried by the TCR beta cDNA libraries. Each batch of 1 to 10 million T cells produced roughly 500,000 cDNA molecules. MiXCR was run by TCRdb on the PCR reads, yielding one entry per CDR3 protein. The repertoire consists of about half a million distinct CDR3 sequences, with approximately 46% occurring once and the leading ten covering about 12%. The chain joins TRBV25-1 to TRBJ2-4; D gene unclear. The TCR sequence derives from a girl aged 10 to 17 with multiple sclerosis. Sequences were obtained from blood. DNA of the CDR3: TGTGCCAGCACCCTGCACCGGGCTATTAGCAAGAATGCCAAAAACATTCAGTACTTC. Protein sequence: CASTLHRAISKNAKNIQYF. The full variable domain, its missing parts supplied by reference TRBV25-1 and TRBJ2-4, is EADIYQTPRYLVIGTGKKITLECSQTMGHDKMYWYQQDPGMELHLIHYSYGVNSTEKGDLSSESTVSRIRTEHFPLTLESARPSHTSQYLCASTLHRAISKNAKNIQYFGAGTRLSVL.